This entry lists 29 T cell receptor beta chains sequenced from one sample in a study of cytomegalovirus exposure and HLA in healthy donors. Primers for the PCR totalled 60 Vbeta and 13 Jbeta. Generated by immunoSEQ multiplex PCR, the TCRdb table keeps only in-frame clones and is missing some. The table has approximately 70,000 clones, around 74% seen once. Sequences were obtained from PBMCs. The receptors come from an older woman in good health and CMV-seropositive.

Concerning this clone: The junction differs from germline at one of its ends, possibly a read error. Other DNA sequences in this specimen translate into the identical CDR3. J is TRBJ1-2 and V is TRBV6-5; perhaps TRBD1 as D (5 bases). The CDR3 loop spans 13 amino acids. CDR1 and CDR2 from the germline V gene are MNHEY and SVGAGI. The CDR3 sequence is CASSYVGPHGYTF. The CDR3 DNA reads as TGTGCCAGCAGTTACGTGGGGCCCCATGGCTACACGTTC.

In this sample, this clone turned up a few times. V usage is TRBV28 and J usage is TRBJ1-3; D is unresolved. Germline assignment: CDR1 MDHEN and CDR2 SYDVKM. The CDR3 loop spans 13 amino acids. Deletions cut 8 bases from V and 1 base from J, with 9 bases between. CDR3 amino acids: CASGLKSGNTIYF. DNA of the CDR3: TGTGCCAGCGGACTGAAGTCTGGAAACACCATATATTTT.

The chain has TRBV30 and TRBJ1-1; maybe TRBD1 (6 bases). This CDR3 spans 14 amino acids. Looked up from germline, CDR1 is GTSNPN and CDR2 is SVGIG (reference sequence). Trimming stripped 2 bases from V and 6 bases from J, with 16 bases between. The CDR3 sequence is CAWSKLRTVPEAFF. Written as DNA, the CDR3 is TGTGCCTGGAGTAAACTACGGACAGTTCCTGAAGCTTTCTTT.

CDR3 in DNA: TGTGCCTGGAGGGGCGGACTGTTCTCTGGGGCCAACGTCCTGACTTTC. Translation gives CAWRGGLFSGANVLTF. The V and J genes are TRBV30 and TRBJ2-6; TRBD2 is a possible D gene (5 bases). The length of the CDR3 is 16 residues. Per germline, CDR1 GTSNPN and CDR2 SVGIG (reference sequence). Trimming took off 3 bases at V and 0 bases at J, with 12 bases between the two ends.

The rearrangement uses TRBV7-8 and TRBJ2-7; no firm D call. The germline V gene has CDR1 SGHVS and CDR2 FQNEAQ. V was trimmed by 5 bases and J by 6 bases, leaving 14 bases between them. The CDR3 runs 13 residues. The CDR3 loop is CASSPSERGEQYF. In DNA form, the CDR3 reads TGTGCCAGCAGCCCTAGTGAGCGAGGCGAGCAGTACTTC. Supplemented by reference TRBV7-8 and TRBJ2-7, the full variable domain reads GAGVSQSPRYKVAKRGQDVALRCDPISGHVSLFWYQQALGQGPEFLTYFQNEAQLDKSGLPSDRFFAERPEGSVSTLKIQRTQQEDSAVYLCASSPSERGEQYFGPGTRLTVT.

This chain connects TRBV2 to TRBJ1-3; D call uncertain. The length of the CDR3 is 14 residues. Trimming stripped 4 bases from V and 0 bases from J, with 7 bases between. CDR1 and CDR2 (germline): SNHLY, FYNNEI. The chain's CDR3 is CASSVRVSGNTIYF. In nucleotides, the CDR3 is TGTGCCAGCAGTGTTCGAGTCTCTGGAAACACCATATATTTT.

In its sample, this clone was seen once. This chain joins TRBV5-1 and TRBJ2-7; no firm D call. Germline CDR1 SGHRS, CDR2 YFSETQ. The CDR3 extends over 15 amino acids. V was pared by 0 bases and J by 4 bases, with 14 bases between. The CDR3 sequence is CASSLDLVSSYEQYF. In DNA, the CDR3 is TGCGCCAGCAGCTTGGATTTGGTGTCGAGTTACGAGCAGTACTTC.

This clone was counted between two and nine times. The CDR3 nucleotides are TGTGCCATCAGTGAGTCTAACAGGGGTGATTCCACTGAAGCTTTCTTT. Amino acids: CAISESNRGDSTEAFF. The chain recombines TRBV10-3 with TRBJ1-1; 7 bases are a match to TRBD1. Germline V CDR1 and CDR2: ENHRY, SYGVKD. The CDR3 spans 16 residues. The V segment lost 0 bases and the J segment 4 bases; nucleotides outside the gene matches: 8.

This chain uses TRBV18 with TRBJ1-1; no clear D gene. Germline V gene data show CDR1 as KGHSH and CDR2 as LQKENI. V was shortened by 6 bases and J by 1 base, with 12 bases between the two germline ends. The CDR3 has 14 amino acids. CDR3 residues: CASSPNIGNTEAFF. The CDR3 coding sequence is TGTGCCAGCTCGCCCAATATCGGGAACACTGAAGCTTTCTTT.

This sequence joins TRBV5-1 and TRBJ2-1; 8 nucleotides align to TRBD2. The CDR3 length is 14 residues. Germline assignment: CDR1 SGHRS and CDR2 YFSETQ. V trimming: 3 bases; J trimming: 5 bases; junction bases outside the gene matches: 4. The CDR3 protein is CASSSGLGHNEQFF. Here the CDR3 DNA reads TGCGCCAGCAGCTCGGGACTAGGACACAATGAGCAGTTCTTC.

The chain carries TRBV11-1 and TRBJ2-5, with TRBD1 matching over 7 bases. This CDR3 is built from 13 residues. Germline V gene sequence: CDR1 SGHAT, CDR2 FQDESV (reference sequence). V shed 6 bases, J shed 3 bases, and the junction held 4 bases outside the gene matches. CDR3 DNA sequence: TGTGCCAGCAGTTATGACAGGGAAGAGACCCAGTACTTC. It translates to CASSYDREETQYF.

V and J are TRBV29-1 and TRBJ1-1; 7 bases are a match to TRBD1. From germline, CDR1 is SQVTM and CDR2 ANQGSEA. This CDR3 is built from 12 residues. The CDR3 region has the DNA TGCGGCGCTTCGACAGGGCACACTGAAGCTTTCTTT. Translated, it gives CGASTGHTEAFF.

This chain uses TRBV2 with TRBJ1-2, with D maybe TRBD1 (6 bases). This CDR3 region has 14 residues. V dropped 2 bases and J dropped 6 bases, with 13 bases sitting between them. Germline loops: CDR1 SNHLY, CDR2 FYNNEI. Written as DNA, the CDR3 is TGTGCCAGCAGTGAATCATCGTCAGGGGATGGCTACACCTTC. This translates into CASSESSSGDGYTF.

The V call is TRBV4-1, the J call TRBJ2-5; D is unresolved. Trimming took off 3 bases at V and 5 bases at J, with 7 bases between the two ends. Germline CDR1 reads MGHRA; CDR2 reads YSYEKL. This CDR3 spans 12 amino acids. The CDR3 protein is CASSHLGETQYF. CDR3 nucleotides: TGCGCCAGCAGCCACCTCGGTGAGACCCAGTACTTC.

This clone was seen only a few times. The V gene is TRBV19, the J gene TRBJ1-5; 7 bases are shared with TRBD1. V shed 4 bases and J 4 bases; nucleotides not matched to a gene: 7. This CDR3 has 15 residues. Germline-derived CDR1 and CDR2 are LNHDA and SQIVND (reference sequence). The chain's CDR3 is CASSTGDSWNQPQHF. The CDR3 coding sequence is TGTGCCAGTAGTACGGGGGACAGTTGGAATCAGCCCCAGCATTTT.

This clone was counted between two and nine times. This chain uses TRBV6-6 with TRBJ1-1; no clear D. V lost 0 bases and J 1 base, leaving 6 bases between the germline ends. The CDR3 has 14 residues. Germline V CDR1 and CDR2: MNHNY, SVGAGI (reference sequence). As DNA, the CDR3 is TGTGCCAGCAGTTACTCGACTGGGAACACTGAAGCTTTCTTT. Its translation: CASSYSTGNTEAFF.

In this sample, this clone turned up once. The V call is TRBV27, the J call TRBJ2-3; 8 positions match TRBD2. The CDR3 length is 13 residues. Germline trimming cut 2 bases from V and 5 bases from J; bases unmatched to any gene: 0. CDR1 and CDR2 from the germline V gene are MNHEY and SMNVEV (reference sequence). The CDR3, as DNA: TGTGCCAGCAGTTTAGCGGGAGGAGATACGCAGTATTTT. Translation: CASSLAGGDTQYF.

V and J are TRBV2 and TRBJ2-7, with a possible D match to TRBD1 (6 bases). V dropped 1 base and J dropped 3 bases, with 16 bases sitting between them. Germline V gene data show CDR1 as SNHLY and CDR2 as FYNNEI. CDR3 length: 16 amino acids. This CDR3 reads CASSEGRQGLFYEQYF. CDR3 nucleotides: TGTGCCAGCAGTGAAGGGCGTCAGGGGCTTTTCTACGAGCAGTACTTC.

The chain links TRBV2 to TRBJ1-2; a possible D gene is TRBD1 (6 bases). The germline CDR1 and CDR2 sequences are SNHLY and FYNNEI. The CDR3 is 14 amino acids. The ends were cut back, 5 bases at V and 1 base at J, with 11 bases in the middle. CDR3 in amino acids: CASSSDRSNYGYTF. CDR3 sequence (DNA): TGTGCCAGCAGTTCGGACAGAAGTAACTATGGCTACACCTTC.

The CDR3 bases are TGTGCCAGCAGCTTACAATCGGTCCAGTACTTC. Protein product: CASSLQSVQYF. This rearrangement joins TRBV7-2 to TRBJ2-5; no definite D call. The CDR3 has 11 residues. V was trimmed by 2 bases and J by 10 bases, leaving 8 bases between them. Germline values: CDR1 SGHTA, CDR2 FQGNSA.

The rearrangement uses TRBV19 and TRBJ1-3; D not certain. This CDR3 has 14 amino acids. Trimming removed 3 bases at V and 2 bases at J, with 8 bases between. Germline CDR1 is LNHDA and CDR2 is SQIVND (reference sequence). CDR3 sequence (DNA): TGTGCCAGTAGTATCTTGGCAGCTGGAAACACCATATATTTT. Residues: CASSILAAGNTIYF.

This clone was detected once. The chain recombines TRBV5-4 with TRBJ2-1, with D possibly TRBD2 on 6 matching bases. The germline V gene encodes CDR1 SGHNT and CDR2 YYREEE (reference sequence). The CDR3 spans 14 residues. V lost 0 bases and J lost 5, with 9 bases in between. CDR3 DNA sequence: TGTGCCAGCAGCTTGGCCGGGAGCCACAATGAGCAGTTCTTC. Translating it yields CASSLAGSHNEQFF.

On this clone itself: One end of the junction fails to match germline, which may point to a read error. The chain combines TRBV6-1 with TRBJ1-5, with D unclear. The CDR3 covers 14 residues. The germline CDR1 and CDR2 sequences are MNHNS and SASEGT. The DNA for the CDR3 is TGTGTCAGCAGTGAAGGGAGGGACAATCAGCCCCAGCATTTT. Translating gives CVSSEGRDNQPQHF.

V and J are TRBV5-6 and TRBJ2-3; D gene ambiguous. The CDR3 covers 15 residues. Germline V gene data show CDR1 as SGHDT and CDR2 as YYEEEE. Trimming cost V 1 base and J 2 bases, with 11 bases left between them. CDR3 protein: CASSLLSLLTDTQYF. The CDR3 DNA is TGTGCCAGCAGCTTGCTGTCCCTTCTCACAGATACGCAGTATTTT.

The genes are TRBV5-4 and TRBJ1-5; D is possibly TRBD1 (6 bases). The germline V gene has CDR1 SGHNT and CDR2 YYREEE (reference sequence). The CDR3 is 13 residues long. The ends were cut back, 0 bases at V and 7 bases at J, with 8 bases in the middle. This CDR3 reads CASSLDREQPQHF. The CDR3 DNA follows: TGTGCCAGCAGCTTGGACAGGGAACAGCCCCAGCATTTT.

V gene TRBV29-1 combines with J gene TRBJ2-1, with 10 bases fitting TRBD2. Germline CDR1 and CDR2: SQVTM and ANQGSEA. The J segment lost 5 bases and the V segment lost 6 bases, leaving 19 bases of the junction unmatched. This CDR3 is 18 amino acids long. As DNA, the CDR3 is TGCAGCGTCCACACGGTGGTTTTAAAGCGGGGGGGGGACAATGAGCAGTTCTTC. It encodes CSVHTVVLKRGGDNEQFF.

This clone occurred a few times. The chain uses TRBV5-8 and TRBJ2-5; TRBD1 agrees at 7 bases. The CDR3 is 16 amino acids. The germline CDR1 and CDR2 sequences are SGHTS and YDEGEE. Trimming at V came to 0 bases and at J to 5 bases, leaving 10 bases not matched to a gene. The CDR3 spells CASSLEGGSVRETQYF. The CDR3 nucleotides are TGTGCCAGCAGCTTGGAAGGGGGCAGTGTACGGGAGACCCAGTACTTC.

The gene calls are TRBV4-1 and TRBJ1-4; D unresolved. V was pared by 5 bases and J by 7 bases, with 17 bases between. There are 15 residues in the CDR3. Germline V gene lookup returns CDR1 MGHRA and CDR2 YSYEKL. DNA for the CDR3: TGCGCCAGCAGCACCCCAGGACTTTGGGGTGAAAAACTGTTTTTT. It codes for CASSTPGLWGEKLFF.

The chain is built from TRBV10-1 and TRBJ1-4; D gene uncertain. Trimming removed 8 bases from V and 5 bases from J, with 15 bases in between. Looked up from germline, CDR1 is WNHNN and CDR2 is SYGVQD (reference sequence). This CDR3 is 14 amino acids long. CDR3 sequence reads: CASGSGEGNEKLFF. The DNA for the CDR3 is TGCGCCAGCGGGAGTGGTGAAGGGAATGAAAAACTGTTTTTT.